The T cell receptor beta chain described here comes from a study of siplizumab effects on memory and regulatory T cells. CDR3 length: 14 amino acids. V shed 4 bases, J shed 6 bases, and the junction held 6 bases outside the gene matches. The germline gives CDR1 LGHNA, CDR2 YSLEER. General study points: A mean of around 65% of mappable alloreactive CD4+ clones were Treg-derived with siplizumab, compared with about 28% in controls. Siplizumab brought about a significant reduction in alloreactive sequences traceable to unstimulated CD4+ memory cells.

Data came from immunoSEQ multiplex PCR; TCRdb stores just in-frame clones and leaves some out. The profile shows about 120,000 clones, about 93% of them singletons. To note about this clone: What it binds is unknown.

This TCR derives from a human donor in good health. The chain has TRBV4-3 and TRBJ2-3; 8 nucleotides agree with TRBD1. The sample comprised non-Treg CD4+ T cells sorted from blood. CDR3 DNA: TGCGCCAGCAGCCTCGGACAGGGCGTCGATACGCAGTATTTT. The encoded protein is CASSLGQGVDTQYF.